This TCR beta chain was observed in a study of T cell responses to AZD1222 COVID-19 vaccine. Turning to the study itself: Investigators merged groups given second doses at roughly 4 or roughly 12 weeks.

Trimming removed 1 base at V and 8 bases at J, with 11 bases between. The CDR3 length is 14 residues. The germline CDR1 and CDR2 sequences are MNHEY and SVGAGI. This table comes from immunoSEQ multiplex PCR, and its TCRdb copy is limited to in-frame clones, with some not included. The sample records about 99,000 clones, 88% being singletons. Sequencing was performed on peripheral blood, taken on day 0 of AZD1222 vaccination. The TCR sequence derives from an adult in good health. The genes are TRBV6-5 and TRBJ1-4, with D perhaps matching TRBD1 (5 bases). CDR3 sequence reads: CASSYYQGGEKLFF. CDR3 DNA: TGTGCCAGCAGTTACTACCAGGGAGGGGAAAAACTGTTTTTT.